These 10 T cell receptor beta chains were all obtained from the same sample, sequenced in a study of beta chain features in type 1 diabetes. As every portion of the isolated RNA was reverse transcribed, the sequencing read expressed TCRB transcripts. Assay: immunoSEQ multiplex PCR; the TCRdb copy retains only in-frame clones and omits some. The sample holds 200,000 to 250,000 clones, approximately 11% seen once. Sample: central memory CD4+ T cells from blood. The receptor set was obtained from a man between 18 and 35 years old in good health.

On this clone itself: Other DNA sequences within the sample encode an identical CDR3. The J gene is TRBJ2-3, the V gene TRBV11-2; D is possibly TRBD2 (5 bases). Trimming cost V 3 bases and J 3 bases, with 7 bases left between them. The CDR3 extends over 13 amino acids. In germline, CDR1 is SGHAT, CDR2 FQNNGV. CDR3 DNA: TGTGCCAGCAGCTTTTCGGGGACAGATACGCAGTATTTT. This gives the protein CASSFSGTDTQYF.

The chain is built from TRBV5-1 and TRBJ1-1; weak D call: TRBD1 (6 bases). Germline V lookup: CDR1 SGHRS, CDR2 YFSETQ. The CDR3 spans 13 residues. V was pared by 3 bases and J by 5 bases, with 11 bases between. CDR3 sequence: CASSSGEGTEAFF. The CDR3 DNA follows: TGCGCCAGCAGCTCAGGGGAAGGGACTGAAGCTTTCTTT.

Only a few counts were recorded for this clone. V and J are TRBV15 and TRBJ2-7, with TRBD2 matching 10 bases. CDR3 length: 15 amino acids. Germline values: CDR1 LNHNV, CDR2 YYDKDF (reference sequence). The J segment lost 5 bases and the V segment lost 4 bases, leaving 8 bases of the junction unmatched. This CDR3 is CATSKDSGRADEQYF. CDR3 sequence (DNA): TGTGCCACCAGCAAGGACAGCGGGAGGGCTGACGAGCAGTACTTC.

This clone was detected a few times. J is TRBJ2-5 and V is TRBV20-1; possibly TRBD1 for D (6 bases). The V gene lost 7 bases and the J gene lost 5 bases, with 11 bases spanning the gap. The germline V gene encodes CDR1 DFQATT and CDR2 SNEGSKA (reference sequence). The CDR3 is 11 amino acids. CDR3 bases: TGCAGTGGTTCCCAGGGGGAGACCCAGTACTTC. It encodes CSGSQGETQYF.

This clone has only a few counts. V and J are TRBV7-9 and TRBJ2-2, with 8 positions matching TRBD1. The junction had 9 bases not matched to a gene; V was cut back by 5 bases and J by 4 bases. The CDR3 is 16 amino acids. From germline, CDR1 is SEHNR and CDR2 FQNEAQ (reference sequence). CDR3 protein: CASSGQGITTTGELFF. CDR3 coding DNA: TGTGCCAGCAGCGGACAGGGTATAACGACCACCGGGGAGCTGTTTTTT.

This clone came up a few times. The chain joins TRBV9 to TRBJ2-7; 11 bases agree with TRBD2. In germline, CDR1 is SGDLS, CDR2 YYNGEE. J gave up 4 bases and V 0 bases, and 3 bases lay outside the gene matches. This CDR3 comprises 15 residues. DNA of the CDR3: TGTGCCAGCAGCGTAGGCCTAGCGGGAGGATACGAGCAGTACTTC. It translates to CASSVGLAGGYEQYF. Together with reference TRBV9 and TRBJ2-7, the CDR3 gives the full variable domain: DSGVTQTPKHLITATGQRVTLRCSPRSGDLSVYWYQQSLDQGLQFLIQYYNGEERAKGNILERFSAQQFPDLHSELNLSSLELGDSALYFCASSVGLAGGYEQYFGPGTRLTVT.

The CDR3 region has the DNA TGTGCCAGCAGCTTGTGGGCGGAATGGGGCACTGAAGCTTTCTTT. Protein product: CASSLWAEWGTEAFF. The chain combines TRBV5-6 with TRBJ1-1; D remains ambiguous. Per germline, CDR1 SGHDT and CDR2 YYEEEE. This CDR3 spans 15 amino acids. Deletions cut 1 base from V and 4 bases from J, with 14 bases between.

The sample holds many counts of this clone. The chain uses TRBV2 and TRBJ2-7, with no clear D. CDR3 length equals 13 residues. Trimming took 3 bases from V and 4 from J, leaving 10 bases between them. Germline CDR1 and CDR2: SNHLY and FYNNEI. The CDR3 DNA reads TGTGCCAGCAGTGAGCGTCGGTTGTACGAGCAGTACTTC. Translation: CASSERRLYEQYF.

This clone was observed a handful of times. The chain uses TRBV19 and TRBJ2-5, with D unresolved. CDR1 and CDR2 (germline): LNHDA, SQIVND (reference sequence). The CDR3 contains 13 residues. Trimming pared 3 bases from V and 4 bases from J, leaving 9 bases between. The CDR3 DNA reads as TGTGCCAGTAGTATGAATAGGGCAGAGACCCAGTACTTC. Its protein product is CASSMNRAETQYF.

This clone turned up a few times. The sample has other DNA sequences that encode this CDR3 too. As DNA, the CDR3 is TGCAGTGCTAGAGGGTACTACGAGCAGTACTTC. Encoded protein: CSARGYYEQYF. The V gene is TRBV20-1, the J gene TRBJ2-7, with D hard to call. Trimming pared 1 base from V and 3 bases from J, leaving 4 bases between. This CDR3 spans 11 amino acids. CDR1 is DFQATT, CDR2 SNEGSKA, per germline (reference sequence).